These 19 T cell receptor beta chains were sequenced from one sample in a study of blood T cell repertoires in COVID-19 (dated by TCRdb to about 2020). The protocol used for the library was the immunoSEQ multiplex PCR assay. TCRdb retrieved this table from immuneACCESS and kept in-frame rearrangements only. Not all clones are present; in checked studies, unresolved V genes account for under half, and no reason is known for the remainder. Recorded for this sample are some 220,000 clones; around 84% of them occurred a single time. The top ten constitute roughly 5.3% of the sample. Source material: peripheral blood. These receptor sequences come from a woman in her fifties or sixties who had recovered from COVID-19.

The chain joins TRBV28 to TRBJ1-2; D not certain. The CDR3 is 14 residues long. CDR1 and CDR2 (germline): MDHEN, SYDVKM. V lost 7 bases and J lost 8, with 20 bases in between. The CDR3 region is CASTSGQDSGGYTF. The DNA for the CDR3 is TGTGCCAGCACCTCGGGTCAGGACTCCGGGGGCTACACCTTC.

The gene calls are TRBV13 and TRBJ1-1; 9 bases line up with TRBD1. V trimming: 5 bases; J trimming: 4 bases; junction bases outside the gene matches: 5. Germline CDR1 and CDR2: PRHDT and FYEKMQ (reference sequence). This CDR3 has 14 amino acids. The CDR3: CASSLPGQGTEAFF. DNA of the CDR3: TGTGCCAGCAGCCTCCCGGGACAGGGCACTGAAGCTTTCTTT.

The rearrangement uses TRBV20-1 and TRBJ2-7, with a tentative D call TRBD1 (5 bases). The CDR3 has 12 residues. Between the trimmed V and J ends, which lost 6 bases and 8 bases, there was a span of 17 bases. Germline CDR1 and CDR2: DFQATT and SNEGSKA (reference sequence). CDR3 coding DNA: TGCAGTGCGAGTTACGCAGGGCGGCAGCAGTACTTC. This sequence encodes CSASYAGRQQYF.

This chain links TRBV29-1 with TRBJ1-2; 10 positions agree with TRBD1. The CDR3 runs to 13 residues. Germline V lookup: CDR1 SQVTM, CDR2 ANQGSEA. Trimming took 4 bases from V and 5 from J; bases not matched to a gene: 4. The CDR3 DNA reads as TGCAGCGTTGCTACGGGACAGGGGTATGGCTACACCTTC. Protein: CSVATGQGYGYTF.

The chain employs TRBV2 and TRBJ2-7, with D uncertain. V lost 2 bases to trimming and J lost 0 bases, with 5 bases between them. Germline CDR1 reads SNHLY; CDR2 reads FYNNEI. This CDR3 has 13 residues. The CDR3 spells CASSEPSSYEQYF. DNA of the CDR3: TGTGCCAGCAGTGAACCGAGCTCCTACGAGCAGTACTTC.

The chain uses TRBV18 and TRBJ2-5, with TRBD2 matching over 7 bases. With 0 bases clipped from V and 3 bases from J, the junction kept 4 bases outside the gene matches. Per the germline V gene, CDR1 is KGHSH and CDR2 is LQKENI. The CDR3 sequence is 15 residues long. The CDR3 here is CASSPPTAGKETQYF. The CDR3 nucleotides are TGTGCCAGCTCACCACCGACAGCGGGGAAAGAGACCCAGTACTTC.

The V gene is TRBV9, the J gene TRBJ2-3; D is ambiguous. The germline gives CDR1 SGDLS, CDR2 YYNGEE. V lost 0 bases and J lost 6, with 11 bases in between. CDR3 size: 14 residues. The CDR3 bases are TGTGCCAGCAGCGTAGCCCAATTAGTCGATACGCAGTATTTT. It specifies CASSVAQLVDTQYF.

The gene calls are TRBV29-1 and TRBJ1-2; 9 nucleotides align to TRBD1. Germline CDR1 and CDR2: SQVTM and ANQGSEA. Germline trimming cut 7 bases from V and 9 bases from J; bases unmatched to any gene: 6. The CDR3 is made up of 11 amino acids. The CDR3 sequence: CSDGTGNRYTF. In nucleotides, the CDR3 is TGCAGCGATGGGACAGGGAACCGCTACACCTTC.

The V and J genes are TRBV11-3 and TRBJ2-7; TRBD1 matches at 8 bases. Trimming removed 5 bases from V and 5 bases from J; junction bases left unmatched: 5. The CDR3 is 13 residues long. CDR1 is SGHNT and CDR2 is YENEEA in the germline V gene. Here the CDR3 reads CASSRGQDHEQYF. The DNA for the CDR3 is TGTGCCAGCAGCCGGGGACAGGACCACGAGCAGTACTTC.

The rearrangement links TRBV6-6 to TRBJ2-7, with 8 nucleotides matching TRBD1. Per the germline V gene, CDR1 is MNHNY and CDR2 is SVGAGI (reference sequence). J was trimmed by 2 bases and V by 6 bases; bases with no gene match: 3. The CDR3 is made up of 13 amino acids. DNA for the CDR3: TGTGCCAGCAGGAGACAGGGGCCCTACGAGCAGTACTTC. It yields the protein CASRRQGPYEQYF.

The chain couples TRBV7-8 to TRBJ1-1; D possibly corresponds to TRBD1 (6 bases). Trimming stripped 6 bases from V and 6 bases from J, with 14 bases between. The CDR3 covers 13 residues. Germline-derived CDR1 and CDR2 are SGHVS and FQNEAQ. Here the CDR3 reads CASSPNRAPEAFF. The CDR3 bases are TGTGCCAGCAGTCCAAACAGGGCACCTGAAGCTTTCTTT.

This sequence joins TRBV18 and TRBJ2-6, with 9 bases identical to TRBD1. Trimming at V came to 3 bases and at J to 1 base, leaving 4 bases not matched to a gene. The CDR3 consists of 17 residues. Germline lookup yields CDR1 KGHSH and CDR2 LQKENI. Here the CDR3 reads CASSPGQGLSGANVLTF. The CDR3 region has the DNA TGTGCCAGCTCACCGGGACAGGGTTTATCTGGGGCCAACGTCCTGACTTTC. The variable domain in full, with the rest retrieved from reference TRBV18 and TRBJ2-6, is NAGVMQNPRHLVRRRGQEARLRCSPMKGHSHVYWYRQLPEEGLKFMVYLQKENIIDESGMPKERFSAEFPKEGPSILRIQQVVRGDSAAYFCASSPGQGLSGANVLTFGAGSRLTVL.

With respect to this clone: A read error may produce the germline difference seen at one junction end. This rearrangement joins TRBV19 to TRBJ2-2, with 9 bases that match TRBD1. The CDR3 extends over 15 amino acids. Germline CDR1 and CDR2: LNHDA and SQIVND (reference sequence). CDR3 sequence (DNA): TGTGCCAGTAGCATAGAGGGACCGACAGGGGGGAAGCTGTTTTTT. Amino acids: CASSIEGPTGGKLFF.

The rearrangement uses TRBV28 and TRBJ1-1; tentative D call: TRBD1 (5 bases). Per germline, CDR1 MDHEN and CDR2 SYDVKM. The CDR3 totals 14 residues. The V gene lost 2 bases and the J gene lost 3 bases, with 10 bases spanning the gap. The CDR3 bases are TGTGCCAGCAGTTTAAGGGGCAAGTACACTGAAGCTTTCTTT. Encoded protein: CASSLRGKYTEAFF.

J is TRBJ1-2 and V is TRBV5-4; no clear D gene. V lost 3 bases and J 5 bases, leaving 17 bases between the germline ends. Germline CDR1 reads SGHNT; CDR2 reads YYREEE (reference sequence). CDR3 length: 15 amino acids. The CDR3 DNA follows: TGTGCCAGCAGCTCTCTATCTCGGGGAGGATATGGCTACACCTTC. Protein product: CASSSLSRGGYGYTF.

The chain links TRBV6-1 to TRBJ1-3, with TRBD1 matching over 7 bases. CDR3 length equals 17 residues. Germline assignment: CDR1 MNHNS and CDR2 SASEGT. V was pared by 3 bases and J by 0 bases, with 8 bases of the junction left unmatched. CDR3 DNA: TGTGCCAGCAGTGAGCAGGGGACAGTGATCTCTGGAAACACCATATATTTT. The encoded protein is CASSEQGTVISGNTIYF.

V usage is TRBV4-2 and J usage is TRBJ1-5; D is possibly TRBD1 (5 bases). V lost 4 bases to trimming and J lost 4 bases, with 11 bases between them. The CDR3 spans 14 residues. Germline CDR1 is LGHNA and CDR2 is YNFKEQ. CDR3 coding DNA: TGTGCCAGCAGCCCGGGACTGCCAAATCAGCCCCAGCATTTT. This translates into CASSPGLPNQPQHF.

The chain links TRBV20-1 to TRBJ2-5, with a weak D call TRBD2 (5 bases). The ends were cut back, 6 bases at V and 7 bases at J, with 12 bases in the middle. Looked up from germline, CDR1 is DFQATT and CDR2 is SNEGSKA (reference sequence). The CDR3 is 11 amino acids. CDR3 in DNA: TGCAGTGCGGGTACTGGGAGGACCCAGTACTTC. It yields the protein CSAGTGRTQYF.

The chain recombines TRBV7-9 with TRBJ1-2, with 10 bases identical to TRBD1. Germline CDR1 is SEHNR and CDR2 is FQNEAQ (reference sequence). With V trimmed by 5 bases and J by 10 bases, 7 bases remained unmatched. This CDR3 has 13 amino acids. CDR3 in DNA: TGTGCCAGCAGCCCCGAGACAGGGGGCGCCTACACCTTC. It translates to CASSPETGGAYTF.